This is a list of T cell receptor beta chains from one sample in a study of blood T cell repertoires in COVID-19. Method: immunoSEQ multiplex PCR; TCRdb's copy keeps in-frame clones and lacks some. The data show around 260,000 clones, roughly 84% seen once. The sequenced sample was peripheral blood. These receptors were taken from a person between 65 and 79 years old with COVID-19, enrolled during active disease. The CDR3 runs from the conserved cysteine through the conserved F or W.

length: 13; V: TRBV27; CDR3: CASGHRTGSEAFF
length: 12; V: TRBV5-1; CDR3: CASSLGGNTIYF
length: 14; V: TRBV6-6; CDR3: CASKAGLLNTEAFF
length: 16; V: TRBV15; CDR3: CATSRDIRSSGNTIYF
length: 12; V: TRBV6-1; CDR3: CASSELQGVAFF
length: 16; V: TRBV28; CDR3: CASSSVGTGNTGELFF
length: 11; V: TRBV9; CDR3: CASSSDNEQFF
length: 15; V: TRBV4-1; CDR3: CASSQEDSPFYEQYF
length: 13; V: TRBV27; CDR3: CASSYKQGGGYTF
length: 16; V: TRBV5-1; CDR3: CASSLQGAGLGSPLHF
length: 14; V: TRBV16; CDR3: CASSQTRGLDGYTF
length: 12; V: TRBV6-5; CDR3: CASSPDRETQYF
length: 15; V: TRBV6-1; CDR3: CASSEDSGGPDTQYF
length: 14; V: TRBV28; CDR3: CASSNLRANEKLFF
length: 14; V: TRBV6-5; CDR3: CASSRREGYNEQFF
length: 15; V: TRBV9; CDR3: CASSVAVVSTDTQYF
length: 14; V: TRBV9; CDR3: CASSDGAGGYEQYF
length: 16; V: TRBV9; CDR3: CASSPPFPSLNYGYTF
length: 15; V: TRBV19; CDR3: CASSANRGAKNIQYF
length: 14; V: TRBV27; CDR3: CASSRVGTNSPLHF
length: 13; V: TRBV12-3/TRBV12-4; CDR3: CAGKGQGVTEAFF
length: 17; V: TRBV7-3; CDR3: CASSADRGTAGANVLTF
length: 18; V: TRBV7-2; CDR3: CASSSRGPSGGMSYEQYF
length: 13; V: TRBV29-1; CDR3: CSVALAGLGELFF
length: 12; V: TRBV28; CDR3: CASSPNSYEQYF
length: 17; V: TRBV14; CDR3: CASSQATGVSGANVLTF
length: 14; V: TRBV6-5; CDR3: CASSSDRGKETQYF
length: 15; V: TRBV4-3; CDR3: CASSQDGAKYQPQHF
length: 12; V: TRBV30; CDR3: CRGHISGNTIYF
length: 15; V: TRBV6-5; CDR3: CASKGQGAGDTEAFF
length: 16; V: TRBV28; CDR3: CASSHSGGRSTDTQYF
length: 13; V: TRBV28; CDR3: CASSRGQAYGYTF
length: 16; V: TRBV5-5; CDR3: CASSPQTGEGYSPLHF
length: 15; V: TRBV9; CDR3: CASSPEGGDTGELFF
length: 14; V: TRBV5-1; CDR3: CASSLGLGPTEAFF
length: 15; V: TRBV5-6; CDR3: CASSPLGTGGTEQYF
length: 15; V: TRBV5-6; CDR3: CASSEWTVSWKGYTF
length: 15; V: TRBV5-6; CDR3: CASSLLGQGSYEQYF
length: 15; V: TRBV27; CDR3: CASSLHRGSNQPQHF
length: 15; V: TRBV5-4; CDR3: CASSPTFSGANVLTF
length: 14; V: TRBV4-2; CDR3: CASSQLQGNTEAFF
length: 14; V: TRBV27; CDR3: CASSGWSLPGEQYF
length: 16; V: TRBV7-2; CDR3: CASSLSLAGGGNEQFF
length: 13; V: TRBV12-5; CDR3: CAVRDRVMSGYTF
length: 14; V: TRBV28; CDR3: CASSSPGQAYEQYF
length: 14; V: TRBV25-1; CDR3: CASSDPGLLQPQHF
length: 16; V: TRBV4-3; CDR3: CASSQDPTGSSYEQYF
length: 15; V: TRBV30; CDR3: CAWRKGTGGEVTQYF
length: 17; V: TRBV7-9; CDR3: CASSFSAGLFMNTEAFF
length: 14; V: TRBV9; CDR3: CASSVGEGPDTQYF
length: 15; V: TRBV27; CDR3: CASSLWGTNNSPLHF
length: 13; V: TRBV7-8; CDR3: CASSSTLNEKLFF
length: 15; V: TRBV7-2; CDR3: CASRFGGGNTGELFF
length: 12; V: TRBV9; CDR3: CASTSRGEGYTF